This T cell receptor (beta chain) was sequenced during a study of blood T cell repertoires in COVID-19. Study-wide context: The United States, Italy and Spain were the sources of the acute and convalescent COVID-19 samples. T cells, B-cell-depleted T cells, or PBMCs supplied cDNA or gDNA.

Per the authors' pipeline: Amplification of reference gene primers provided the estimated nucleated cell counts. Generated by immunoSEQ multiplex PCR, the TCRdb table keeps only in-frame clones and is missing some. D and trimming were read from the DNA, whereas the V and J calls and clone size are those reported in that table. The sample includes 130,000 to 150,000 clones, approximately 80% seen only once; the top ten take about 9.4%. Trimming left V 5 bases short and J 2 bases short, with 15 bases between. CDR1 and CDR2 (germline): LNHDA, SQIVND (reference sequence). This CDR3 is 15 amino acids long.

J is TRBJ2-5 and V is TRBV19; D is possibly TRBD1 (6 bases). This receptor was taken from a man aged 55-75 years with active or convalescent COVID-19. Sample: peripheral blood. This CDR3 is CASSQGPRLQETQYF. The DNA for the CDR3 is TGTGCCAGTAGTCAGGGGCCTAGATTACAAGAGACCCAGTACTTC. Complete variable domain (other parts from reference TRBV19 and TRBJ2-5): DGGITQSPKYLFRKEGQNVTLSCEQNLNHDAMYWYRQDPGQGLRLIYYSQIVNDFQKGDIAEGYSVSREKKESFPLTVTSAQKNPTAFYLCASSQGPRLQETQYFGPGTRLLVL.